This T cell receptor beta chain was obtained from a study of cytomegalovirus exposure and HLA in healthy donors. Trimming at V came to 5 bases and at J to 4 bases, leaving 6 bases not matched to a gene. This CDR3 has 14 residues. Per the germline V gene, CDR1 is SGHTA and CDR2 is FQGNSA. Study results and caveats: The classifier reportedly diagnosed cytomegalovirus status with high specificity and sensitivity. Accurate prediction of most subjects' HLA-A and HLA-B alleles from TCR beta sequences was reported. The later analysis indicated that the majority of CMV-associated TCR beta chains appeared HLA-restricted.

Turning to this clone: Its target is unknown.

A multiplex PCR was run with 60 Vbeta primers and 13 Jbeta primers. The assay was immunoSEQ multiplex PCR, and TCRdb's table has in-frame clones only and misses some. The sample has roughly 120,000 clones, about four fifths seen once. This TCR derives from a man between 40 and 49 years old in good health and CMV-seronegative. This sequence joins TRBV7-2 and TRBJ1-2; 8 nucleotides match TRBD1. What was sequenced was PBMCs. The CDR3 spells CASSHGTGSYGYTF. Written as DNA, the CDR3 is TGTGCCAGCAGCCACGGGACAGGTAGCTATGGCTACACCTTC.